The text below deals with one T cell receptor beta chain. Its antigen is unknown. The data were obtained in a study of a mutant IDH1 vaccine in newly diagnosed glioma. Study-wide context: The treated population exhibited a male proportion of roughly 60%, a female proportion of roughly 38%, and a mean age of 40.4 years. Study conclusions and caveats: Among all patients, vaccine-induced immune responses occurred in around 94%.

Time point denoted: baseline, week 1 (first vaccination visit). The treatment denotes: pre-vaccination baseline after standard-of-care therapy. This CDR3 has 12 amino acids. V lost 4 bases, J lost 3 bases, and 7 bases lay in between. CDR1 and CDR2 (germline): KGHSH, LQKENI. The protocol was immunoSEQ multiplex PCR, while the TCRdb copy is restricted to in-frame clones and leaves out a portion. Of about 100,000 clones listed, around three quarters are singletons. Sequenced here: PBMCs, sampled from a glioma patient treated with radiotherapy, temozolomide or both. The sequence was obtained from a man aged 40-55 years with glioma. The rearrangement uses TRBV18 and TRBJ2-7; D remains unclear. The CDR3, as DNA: TGTGCCAGCTCACTACAGAGCTACGAGCAGTACTTC. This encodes CASSLQSYEQYF.